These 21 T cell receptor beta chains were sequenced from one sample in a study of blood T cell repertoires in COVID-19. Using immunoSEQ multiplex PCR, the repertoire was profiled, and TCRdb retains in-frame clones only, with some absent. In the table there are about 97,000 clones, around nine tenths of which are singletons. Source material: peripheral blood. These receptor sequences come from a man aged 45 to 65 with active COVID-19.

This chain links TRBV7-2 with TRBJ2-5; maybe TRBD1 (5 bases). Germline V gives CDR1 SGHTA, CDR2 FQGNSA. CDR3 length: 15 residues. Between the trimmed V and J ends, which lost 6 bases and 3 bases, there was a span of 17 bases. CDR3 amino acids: CASRNNPRGKETQYF. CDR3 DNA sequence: TGTGCCAGCAGGAATAACCCAAGGGGAAAAGAGACCCAGTACTTC. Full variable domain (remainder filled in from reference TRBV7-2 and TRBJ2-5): GAGVSQSPSNKVTEKGKDVELRCDPISGHTALYWYRQSLGQGLEFLIYFQGNSAPDKSGLPSDRFSAERTGGSVSTLTIQRTQQEDSAVYLCASRNNPRGKETQYFGPGTRLLVL.

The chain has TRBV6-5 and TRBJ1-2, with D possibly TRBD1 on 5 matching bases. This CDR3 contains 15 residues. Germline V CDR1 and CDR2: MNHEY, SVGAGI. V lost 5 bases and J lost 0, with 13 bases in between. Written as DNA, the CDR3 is TGTGCCAGCAGTCGACGACAGAGACCTAACTATGGCTACACCTTC. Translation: CASSRRQRPNYGYTF.

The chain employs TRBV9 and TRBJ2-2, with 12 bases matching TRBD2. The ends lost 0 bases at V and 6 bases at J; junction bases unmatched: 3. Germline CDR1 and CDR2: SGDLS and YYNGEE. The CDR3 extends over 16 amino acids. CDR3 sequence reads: CASSVALAGGPGELFF. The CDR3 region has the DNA TGTGCCAGCAGCGTAGCTCTAGCGGGGGGGCCCGGGGAGCTGTTTTTT.

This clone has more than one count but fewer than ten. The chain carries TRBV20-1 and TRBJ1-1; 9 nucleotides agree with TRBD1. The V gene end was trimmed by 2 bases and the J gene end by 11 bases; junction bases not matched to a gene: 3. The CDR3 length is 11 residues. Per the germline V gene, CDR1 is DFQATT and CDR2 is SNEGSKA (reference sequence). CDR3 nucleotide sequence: TGCAGTGCTAGATGGGACAGGGTGGCTTTCTTT. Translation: CSARWDRVAFF.

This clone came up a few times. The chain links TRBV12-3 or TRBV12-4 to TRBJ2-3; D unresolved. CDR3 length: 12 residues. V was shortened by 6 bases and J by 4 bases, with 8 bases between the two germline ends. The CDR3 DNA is TGTGCCAGCAGCCTTTTAGCAGATACGCAGTATTTT. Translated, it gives CASSLLADTQYF.

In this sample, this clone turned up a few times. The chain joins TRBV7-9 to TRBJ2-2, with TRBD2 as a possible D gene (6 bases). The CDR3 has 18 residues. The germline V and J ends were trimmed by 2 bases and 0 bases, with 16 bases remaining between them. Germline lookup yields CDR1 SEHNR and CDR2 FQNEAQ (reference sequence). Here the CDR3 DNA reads TGTGCCAGCAGCTTACCTCGATGGGCGGGGACGAACACCGGGGAGCTGTTTTTT. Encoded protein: CASSLPRWAGTNTGELFF.

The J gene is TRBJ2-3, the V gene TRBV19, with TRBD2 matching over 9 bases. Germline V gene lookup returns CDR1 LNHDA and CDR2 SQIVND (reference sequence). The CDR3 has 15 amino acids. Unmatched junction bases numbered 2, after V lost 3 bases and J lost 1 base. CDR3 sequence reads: CASSIASGGTDTQYF. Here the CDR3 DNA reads TGTGCCAGTAGTATCGCTAGCGGGGGCACAGATACGCAGTATTTT.

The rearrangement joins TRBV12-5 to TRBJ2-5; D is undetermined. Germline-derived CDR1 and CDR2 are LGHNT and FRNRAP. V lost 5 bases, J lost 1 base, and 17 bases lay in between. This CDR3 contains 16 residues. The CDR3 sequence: CASGVGAGWVQETQYF. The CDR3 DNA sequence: TGTGCTAGTGGTGTTGGAGCCGGGTGGGTCCAAGAGACCCAGTACTTC.

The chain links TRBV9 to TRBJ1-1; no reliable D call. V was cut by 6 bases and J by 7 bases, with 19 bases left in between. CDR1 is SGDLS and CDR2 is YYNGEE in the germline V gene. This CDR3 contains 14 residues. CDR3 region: CASTLPGPAGEAFF. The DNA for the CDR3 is TGTGCCAGCACCCTTCCCGGGCCCGCGGGTGAAGCTTTCTTT. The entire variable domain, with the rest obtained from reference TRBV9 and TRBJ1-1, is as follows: DSGVTQTPKHLITATGQRVTLRCSPRSGDLSVYWYQQSLDQGLQFLIQYYNGEERAKGNILERFSAQQFPDLHSELNLSSLELGDSALYFCASTLPGPAGEAFFGQGTRLTVV.

The CDR3 DNA reads as TGTGCCAGCAGCGAGTTACGTGGCTTGGGCGGGACAGGGTCCTACGAGCAGTACTTC. Residues: CASSELRGLGGTGSYEQYF. The rearrangement uses TRBV6-2 or TRBV6-3 and TRBJ2-7; 9 bases align to TRBD1. CDR3 length equals 19 residues. CDR1 and CDR2 from the germline V gene are MNHEY and SVGEGT. The V segment lost 6 bases and the J segment 1 base; nucleotides outside the gene matches: 19.

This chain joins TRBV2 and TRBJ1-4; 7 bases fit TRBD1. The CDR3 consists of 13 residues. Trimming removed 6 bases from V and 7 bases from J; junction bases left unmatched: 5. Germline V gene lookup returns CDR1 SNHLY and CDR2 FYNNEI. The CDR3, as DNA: TGTGCCAGCAGAACGACAGGGTCTGAAAAACTGTTTTTT. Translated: CASRTTGSEKLFF.

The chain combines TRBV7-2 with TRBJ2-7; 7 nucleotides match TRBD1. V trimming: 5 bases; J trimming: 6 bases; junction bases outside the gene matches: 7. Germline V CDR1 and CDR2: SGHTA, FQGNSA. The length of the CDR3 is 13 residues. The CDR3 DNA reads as TGTGCCAGCAGCCTAGGGGGCAGTGTCGAGCAGTACTTC. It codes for CASSLGGSVEQYF.

CDR3 DNA: TGTGCCAGCAGTTACTCGATACTAGCGGGGGATCCTAACACCGGGGAGCTGTTTTTT. Its protein is CASSYSILAGDPNTGELFF. This chain joins TRBV6-2 or TRBV6-3 and TRBJ2-2; 11 nucleotides agree with TRBD2. This CDR3 comprises 19 residues. V shed 0 bases, J shed 2 bases, and the junction held 8 bases outside the gene matches. CDR1 and CDR2 from the germline V gene are MNHEY and SVGEGT.

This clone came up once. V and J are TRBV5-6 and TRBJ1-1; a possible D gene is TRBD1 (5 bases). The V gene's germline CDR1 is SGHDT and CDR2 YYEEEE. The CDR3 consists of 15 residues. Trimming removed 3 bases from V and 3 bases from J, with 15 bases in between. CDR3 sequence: CASSSSRGTYTEAFF. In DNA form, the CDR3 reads TGTGCCAGCAGCTCCAGTCGGGGGACCTACACTGAAGCTTTCTTT.

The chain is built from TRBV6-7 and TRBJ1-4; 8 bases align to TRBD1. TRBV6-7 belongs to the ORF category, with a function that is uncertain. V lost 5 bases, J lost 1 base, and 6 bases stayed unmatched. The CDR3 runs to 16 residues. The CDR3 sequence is CASSTPGQETNEKLFF. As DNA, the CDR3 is TGTGCCAGCAGTACGCCGGGACAGGAAACTAATGAAAAACTGTTTTTT.

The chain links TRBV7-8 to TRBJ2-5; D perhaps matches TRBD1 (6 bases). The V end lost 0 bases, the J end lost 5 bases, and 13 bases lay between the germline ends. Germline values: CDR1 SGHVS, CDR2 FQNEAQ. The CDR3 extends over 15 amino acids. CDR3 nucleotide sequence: TGTGCCAGCAGCTTAGCGGCAGGGGTAGGGGAGACCCAGTACTTC. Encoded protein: CASSLAAGVGETQYF.

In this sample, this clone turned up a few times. The DNA for the CDR3 is TGTGCCAGTAGTGGGAGGGGCCAGCCCCAGCATTTT. Amino acid sequence: CASSGRGQPQHF. The gene calls are TRBV19 and TRBJ1-5, with D possibly being TRBD1 (5 bases). The germline V gene encodes CDR1 LNHDA and CDR2 SQIVND (reference sequence). The CDR3 spans 12 residues. V lost 5 bases and J lost 7, with 9 bases in between.

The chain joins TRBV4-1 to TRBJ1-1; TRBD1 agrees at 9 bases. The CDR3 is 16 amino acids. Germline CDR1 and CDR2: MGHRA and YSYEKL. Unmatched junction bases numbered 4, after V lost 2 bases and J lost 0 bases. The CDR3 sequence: CASSQWDRVMNTEAFF. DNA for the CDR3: TGCGCCAGCAGCCAATGGGACAGGGTAATGAACACTGAAGCTTTCTTT.

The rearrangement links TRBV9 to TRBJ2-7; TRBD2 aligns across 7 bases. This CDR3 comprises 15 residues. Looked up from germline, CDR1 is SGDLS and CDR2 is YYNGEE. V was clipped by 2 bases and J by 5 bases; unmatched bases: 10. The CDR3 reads CASSVGRGKLNEQYF. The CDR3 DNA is TGTGCCAGCAGCGTTGGGCGGGGGAAACTGAACGAGCAGTACTTC. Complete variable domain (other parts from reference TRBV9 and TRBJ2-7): DSGVTQTPKHLITATGQRVTLRCSPRSGDLSVYWYQQSLDQGLQFLIQYYNGEERAKGNILERFSAQQFPDLHSELNLSSLELGDSALYFCASSVGRGKLNEQYFGPGTRLTVT.

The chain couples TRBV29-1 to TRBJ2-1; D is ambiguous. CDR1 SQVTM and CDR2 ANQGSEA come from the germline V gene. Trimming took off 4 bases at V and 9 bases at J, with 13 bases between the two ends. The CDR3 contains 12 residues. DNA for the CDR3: TGCAGCGTTGTGAGGTCGACGAGTGAGCAGTTCTTC. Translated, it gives CSVVRSTSEQFF.

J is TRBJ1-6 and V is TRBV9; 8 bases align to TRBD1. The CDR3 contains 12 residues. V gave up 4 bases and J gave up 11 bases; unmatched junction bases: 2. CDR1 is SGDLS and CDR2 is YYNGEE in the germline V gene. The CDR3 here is CASSTQGAPLHF. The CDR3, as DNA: TGTGCCAGCAGCACACAGGGGGCACCCCTCCACTTT.